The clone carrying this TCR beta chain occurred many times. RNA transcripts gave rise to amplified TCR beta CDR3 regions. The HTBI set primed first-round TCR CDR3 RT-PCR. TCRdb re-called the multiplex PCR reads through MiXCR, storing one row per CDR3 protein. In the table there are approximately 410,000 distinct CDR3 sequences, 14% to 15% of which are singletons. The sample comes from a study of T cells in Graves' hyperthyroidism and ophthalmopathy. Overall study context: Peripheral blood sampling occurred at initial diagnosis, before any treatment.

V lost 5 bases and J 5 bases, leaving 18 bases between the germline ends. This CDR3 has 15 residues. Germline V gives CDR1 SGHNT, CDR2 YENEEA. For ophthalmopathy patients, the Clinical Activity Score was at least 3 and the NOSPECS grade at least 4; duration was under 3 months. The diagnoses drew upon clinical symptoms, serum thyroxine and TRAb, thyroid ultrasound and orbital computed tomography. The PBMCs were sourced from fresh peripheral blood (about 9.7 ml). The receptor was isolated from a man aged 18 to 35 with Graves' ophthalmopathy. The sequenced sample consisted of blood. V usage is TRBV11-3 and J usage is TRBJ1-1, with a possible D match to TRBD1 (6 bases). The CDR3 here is CASSPGAGAQTEAFF. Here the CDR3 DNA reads TGTGCCAGCAGCCCGGGGGCAGGCGCGCAGACTGAAGCTTTCTTT.